What follows are 25 T cell receptor beta chains derived from one specimen sequenced in a study of T cell responses to AZD1222 COVID-19 vaccine. Some clones are missing from TCRdb's copy, which holds only in-frame ones; the method was immunoSEQ multiplex PCR. In the table there are about 100,000 clones, around 90% of which are singletons. The specimen was peripheral blood, collected on day 0 of AZD1222 vaccination. The receptors were sampled from an adult in good health.

The chain carries TRBV20-1 and TRBJ2-1, with TRBD2 as a possible D gene (6 bases). V lost 6 bases and J lost 5, with 8 bases in between. Germline CDR1 reads DFQATT; CDR2 reads SNEGSKA (reference sequence). This CDR3 has 11 amino acids. The CDR3 is CSAAGNNEQFF. CDR3 bases: TGCAGTGCCGCGGGGAACAATGAGCAGTTCTTC.

The rearrangement joins TRBV7-2 to TRBJ2-3, with D perhaps being TRBD1 or TRBD2 (5 bases each). There are 16 residues in the CDR3. V shed 5 bases and J shed 5 bases, with 20 bases lying between them. The germline CDR1 and CDR2 sequences are SGHTA and FQGNSA. CDR3 protein: CASSAYRGSKKDTQYF. The DNA for the CDR3 is TGTGCCAGCAGCGCCTACCGGGGCTCAAAAAAAGATACGCAGTATTTT.

J is TRBJ1-1 and V is TRBV5-8; no reliable D call. The CDR3 is made up of 13 amino acids. V lost 2 bases and J 5 bases, leaving 10 bases between the germline ends. The V gene's germline CDR1 is SGHTS and CDR2 YDEGEE. Written as DNA, the CDR3 is TGTGCCAGCAGCTTCGGCGTCGGGACTGAAGCTTTCTTT. Translation: CASSFGVGTEAFF.

This chain's CDR3 is CASSNQGRYGYTF. The CDR3 DNA follows: TGTGCCAGCAGCAACCAGGGACGCTATGGCTACACCTTC. The rearrangement links TRBV25-1 to TRBJ1-2, with a possible D match to TRBD1 (5 bases). V was pared by 6 bases and J by 4 bases, with 12 bases between. This CDR3 is 13 amino acids long. CDR1 is MGHDK, CDR2 SYGVNS, per germline.

This sequence joins TRBV4-1 and TRBJ2-1; D is unresolved. Per the germline V gene, CDR1 is MGHRA and CDR2 is YSYEKL. The CDR3 has 13 amino acids. V was cut by 1 base and J by 9 bases, with 10 bases left in between. This CDR3 is CASSQVLMGEQFF. Written as DNA, the CDR3 is TGCGCCAGCAGCCAAGTTCTAATGGGTGAGCAGTTCTTC.

The chain recombines TRBV18 with TRBJ2-6; 9 nucleotides line up with TRBD1. Germline V CDR1 and CDR2: KGHSH, LQKENI. V lost 3 bases to trimming and J lost 0 bases; unmatched junction nucleotides: 6. CDR3 size: 18 residues. CDR3 DNA sequence: TGTGCCAGCTCACCGGGACAGGGATACAACTCTGGGGCCAACGTCCTGACTTTC. Translation gives CASSPGQGYNSGANVLTF.

This rearrangement joins TRBV4-1 to TRBJ1-2; tentative D call: TRBD1 (6 bases). Germline values: CDR1 MGHRA, CDR2 YSYEKL. The CDR3 spans 13 residues. The V end lost 1 base, the J end lost 4 bases, and 7 bases lay between the germline ends. For the CDR3, the DNA is TGCGCCAGCAGCCAAGGGACAGTCTATGGCTACACCTTC. It yields the protein CASSQGTVYGYTF.

The chain couples TRBV9 to TRBJ1-2; 7 nucleotides line up with TRBD1. The J segment lost 3 bases and the V segment lost 0 bases, leaving 5 bases of the junction unmatched. The CDR3 is made up of 15 amino acids. The germline V gene has CDR1 SGDLS and CDR2 YYNGEE. The CDR3 bases are TGTGCCAGCAGCGTAGCGGCAGGGGGAGACTATGGCTACACCTTC. Protein: CASSVAAGGDYGYTF.

V is TRBV28 and J is TRBJ1-3; D is unclear. This CDR3 is built from 13 residues. The germline CDR1 and CDR2 sequences are MDHEN and SYDVKM. The V and J ends lost 7 bases and 7 bases respectively, with 14 bases between them. CDR3 region: CASKLYSRNTIYF. Here the CDR3 DNA reads TGTGCCAGCAAACTTTATTCTCGGAACACCATATATTTT.

CDR3 loop: CASSLTQVSVTGELFF. The CDR3 bases are TGTGCCAGCAGCTTAACACAGGTCTCAGTCACCGGGGAGCTGTTTTTT. The chain links TRBV7-8 to TRBJ2-2; D perhaps matches TRBD1 (5 bases). Germline V gene data show CDR1 as SGHVS and CDR2 as FQNEAQ. V lost 2 bases and J 4 bases, leaving 14 bases between the germline ends. The CDR3 has 16 amino acids.

The V call is TRBV7-2, the J call TRBJ2-7, with 11 bases lining up with TRBD2. The germline gives CDR1 SGHTA, CDR2 FQGNSA. The CDR3 loop spans 18 amino acids. V was clipped by 5 bases and J by 6 bases; unmatched bases: 18. The CDR3 is CASSPSSLASGGKGEQYF. The CDR3 DNA follows: TGTGCCAGCAGCCCCTCATCATTGGCTAGCGGGGGGAAGGGCGAGCAGTACTTC.

The chain joins TRBV7-9 to TRBJ2-5; 8 bases agree with TRBD1. There are 15 residues in the CDR3. V lost 5 bases to trimming and J lost 4 bases; unmatched junction nucleotides: 9. Germline CDR1 is SEHNR and CDR2 is FQNEAQ (reference sequence). In DNA form, the CDR3 reads TGTGCCAGCAGCCCGGACAGGGACCATTTAGAGACCCAGTACTTC. This sequence encodes CASSPDRDHLETQYF.

V usage is TRBV27 and J usage is TRBJ2-7; D call uncertain. From germline, CDR1 is MNHEY and CDR2 SMNVEV (reference sequence). CDR3 length equals 13 residues. The V end was cut by 4 bases, the J end by 6 bases, with 13 bases between. CDR3 nucleotide sequence: TGTGCCAGCAGTTATAGACTGGCAGGCGAGCAGTACTTC. As protein: CASSYRLAGEQYF.

The chain combines TRBV18 with TRBJ1-6; no clear D. V lost 3 bases, J lost 8 bases, and 14 bases lay in between. This CDR3 contains 15 residues. Per the germline V gene, CDR1 is KGHSH and CDR2 is LQKENI. The CDR3: CASSPGSSRDSPLHF. The CDR3 DNA reads TGTGCCAGCTCACCGGGGAGCTCCCGGGATTCACCCCTCCACTTT.

This sequence joins TRBV6-5 and TRBJ1-2; possibly TRBD1 for D (6 bases). This CDR3 is built from 13 residues. CDR1 and CDR2 (germline): MNHEY, SVGAGI. V was trimmed by 6 bases and J by 6 bases, leaving 14 bases between them. CDR3 loop: CASRYIAGDGYTF. The CDR3 nucleotides are TGTGCCAGCAGGTATATCGCAGGGGATGGCTACACCTTC.

This chain uses TRBV6-2 or TRBV6-3 with TRBJ1-1; D gene uncertain. Looked up from germline, CDR1 is MNHEY and CDR2 is SVGEGT. The CDR3 is 17 amino acids. The V and J ends lost 2 bases and 11 bases respectively, with 27 bases between them. The CDR3 sequence: CASSYRPKEAFLKRAFF. CDR3 in DNA: TGTGCCAGCAGTTACCGACCGAAGGAGGCTTTCCTTAAGAGGGCTTTCTTT.

The V gene is TRBV5-5, the J gene TRBJ1-1; D is perhaps TRBD1 (6 bases). Between the trimmed V and J ends, which lost 4 bases and 1 base, there was a span of 17 bases. This CDR3 comprises 16 residues. Germline loops: CDR1 SGHKS, CDR2 YYEKEE (reference sequence). CDR3 loop: CASSRGWGARNTEAFF. CDR3 in DNA: TGTGCCAGCAGCCGGGGTTGGGGGGCGCGGAACACTGAAGCTTTCTTT.

The chain has TRBV4-3 and TRBJ2-2; the match to TRBD1 covers 11 bases. Germline lookup yields CDR1 LGHNA and CDR2 YSLEER. This CDR3 is 16 amino acids long. The J segment lost 6 bases and the V segment lost 2 bases, leaving 5 bases of the junction unmatched. This chain's CDR3 is CASSQPPGQGAGELFF. The CDR3 nucleotides read TGCGCCAGCAGCCAACCACCGGGACAGGGGGCCGGGGAGCTGTTTTTT.

The rearrangement links TRBV11-2 to TRBJ2-1, with TRBD2 matching over 10 bases. The V segment lost 5 bases and the J segment 0 bases; nucleotides outside the gene matches: 13. CDR1 and CDR2 (germline): SGHAT, FQNNGV. CDR3 size: 19 residues. The CDR3 loop reads CASSRSGLAIPSSYNEQFF. CDR3 nucleotide sequence: TGTGCCAGCAGCCGTTCGGGACTAGCGATCCCGAGCTCCTACAATGAGCAGTTCTTC.

The gene calls are TRBV14 and TRBJ2-1, with D uncertain. Deletions cut 1 base from V and 8 bases from J, with 18 bases between. CDR1 is SGHDN, CDR2 FVKESK, per germline. The CDR3 has 16 amino acids. This chain's CDR3 is CASSQVYGELRYEQFF. The CDR3 bases are TGTGCCAGCAGCCAAGTTTACGGTGAGCTCAGATATGAGCAGTTCTTC.

The V gene is TRBV27, the J gene TRBJ2-5, with TRBD1 identical over 8 bases. Germline V gene lookup returns CDR1 MNHEY and CDR2 SMNVEV (reference sequence). This CDR3 is 16 amino acids long. V gave up 6 bases and J gave up 5 bases; unmatched junction bases: 14. The CDR3 reads CASSPLLRQGLETQYF. For the CDR3, the DNA is TGTGCCAGCAGCCCACTATTGCGACAGGGGTTGGAGACCCAGTACTTC.

The chain recombines TRBV5-1 with TRBJ2-7, with 7 nucleotides matching TRBD2. Germline V lookup: CDR1 SGHRS, CDR2 YFSETQ. J lost 2 bases, V lost 4 bases, and 9 bases had no gene match. This CDR3 contains 15 residues. The chain's CDR3 is CASSTRREPPYEQYF. Here the CDR3 DNA reads TGCGCCAGCAGCACACGGCGGGAGCCACCCTACGAGCAGTACTTC.

The chain has TRBV19 and TRBJ1-4, with 8 bases that match TRBD1. Per germline, CDR1 LNHDA and CDR2 SQIVND (reference sequence). The CDR3 has 15 residues. V was clipped by 3 bases and J by 8 bases; unmatched bases: 8. The CDR3 DNA sequence: TGTGCCAGTAGTATTCGGGACAGGCTCCTCGAAAAACTGTTTTTT. Its translation: CASSIRDRLLEKLFF.

J is TRBJ2-7 and V is TRBV4-1, with 11 bases fitting TRBD2. V gave up 2 bases and J gave up 7 bases; unmatched junction bases: 10. CDR3 size: 16 residues. Germline V gene sequence: CDR1 MGHRA, CDR2 YSYEKL. The DNA of the CDR3 is TGCGCCAGCAGCCAAATTAGCGGGAGGGCCGCGGGGGAGCAGTACTTC. This encodes CASSQISGRAAGEQYF.

The chain employs TRBV5-4 and TRBJ1-4; 7 bases line up with TRBD1. Germline CDR1 is SGHNT and CDR2 is YYREEE (reference sequence). Unmatched junction bases numbered 12, after V lost 2 bases and J lost 8 bases. The CDR3 is made up of 16 amino acids. The CDR3 loop is CASSFRSTGRGEKLFF. DNA of the CDR3: TGTGCCAGCAGCTTCAGATCGACAGGGAGAGGGGAAAAACTGTTTTTT.